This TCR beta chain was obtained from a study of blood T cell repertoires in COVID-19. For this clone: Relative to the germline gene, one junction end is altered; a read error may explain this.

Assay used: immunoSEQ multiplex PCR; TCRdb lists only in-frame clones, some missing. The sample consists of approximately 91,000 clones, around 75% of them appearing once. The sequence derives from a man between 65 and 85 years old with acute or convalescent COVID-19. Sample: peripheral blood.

CDR3 bases: TGTGCCAGCTGCGAGTCGGGACTTGAGGTTTTT. Protein product: CASCESGLEVF. This sequence joins TRBV6-5 and TRBJ1-4; TRBD1 might be the D (5 bases). Germline CDR1 reads MNHEY; CDR2 reads SVGAGI. The CDR3 runs to 11 residues.